What follows are 5 T cell receptor beta chains derived from one specimen sequenced in a study of CD8+ T cells in alopecia areata. Separation of pooled cutaneous lymph node cells was by sorting with CD4, CD8alpha, NKG2D, NKG2ACE and other markers. After isolation, RNA underwent reverse transcription to generate cDNA as the sequencing template. The method was immunoSEQ multiplex PCR; TCRdb's version includes in-frame clones alone and lacks a portion of them. This sample comprises about 9,000 clones, none seen once only. Sequencing was carried out using CD8+ T cells sorted from a lymph node. The receptors stem from a C3H/HeJ mouse with alopecia areata. The strain is characterized by the MHC haplotype H2-k.

Only a few counts were recorded for this clone. Germline and genes: mouse. From the germline J gene comes the end of the CDR3, since the read stops 3 residues before it. The genes are TRBV31 and TRBJ1-6, with a possible D match to TRBD1 (6 bases). TRBJ1-6 belongs to the ORF category, with a function that is uncertain. CDR3 length: 14 amino acids. Trimming shortened V by 0 bases and J by 7 bases, and 10 bases separated the two germline ends. CDR1 and CDR2 (germline): GKSSPN, SITVG. CDR3 loop: CAWSLGGRNSPLYF. The part of the CDR3 DNA that was read is TGTGCCTGGAGTCTGGGGGGGCGGAATTCGCCC.

Notes on this clone: The gene symbols are mouse symbols. The missing CDR3 end, 4 residues past where the read stops, is filled in from the germline J gene. The J gene is TRBJ1-1, the V gene TRBV31, with D possibly being TRBD1 (5 bases). Germline V gene lookup returns CDR1 GKSSPN and CDR2 SITVG. V shed 1 base and J shed 4 bases, with 10 bases lying between them. The CDR3 extends over 13 amino acids. CDR3 residues: CAWSRTTGTEVFF. The sequenced part of the CDR3 DNA is TGTGCCTGGAGTCGGACAACAGGCACA.

This clone was detected ten times or more. The gene symbols are mouse symbols. The CDR3 extends 4 residues past the end of the read, so its final part is completed from the germline J gene. The V call is TRBV13-1, the J call TRBJ2-7, with 12 nucleotides matching TRBD2. The CDR3 runs to 15 residues. Germline V gene lookup returns CDR1 NSHNY and CDR2 SYGAGN. After removal of 6 bases from V and 2 bases from J, the junction contained 6 bases not matched to a gene. The CDR3 sequence: CASTGTGGPAYEQYF. Incomplete CDR3 DNA: TGTGCCAGCACCGGGACTGGGGGGCCCGCCTAT.

The table lists this clone with many counts. Here the gene names and germline are mouse. Read data end 4 residues before the CDR3 end; the end is taken from the germline J gene. This chain joins TRBV14 and TRBJ2-7; D perhaps matches TRBD1 (6 bases). The germline V gene encodes CDR1 SGHDT and CDR2 FRDEAV. The CDR3 sequence is 12 residues long. The CDR3 region is CASSSQGYEQYF. The part of the CDR3 DNA that was read is TGTGCCAGCAGTTCCCAGGGGTAT.

This clone showed up just a few times. The gene names here belong to mouse. The sequenced fragment ends 4 residues before the CDR3 boundary, so the rest is inferred from the germline J gene. The chain has TRBV13-3 and TRBJ2-3; perhaps TRBD2 as D (6 bases). Trimming removed 1 base from V and 0 bases from J, with 6 bases in between. Germline V gene sequence: CDR1 NNHDY, CDR2 SYVADS. The length of the CDR3 is 14 residues. The CDR3 bases that were read are TGTGCCAGCAGTGATTGGGGGAGTGCAGAA. Amino acid sequence: CASSDWGSAE. The complete CDR3 reads CASSDWGSAETLYF.